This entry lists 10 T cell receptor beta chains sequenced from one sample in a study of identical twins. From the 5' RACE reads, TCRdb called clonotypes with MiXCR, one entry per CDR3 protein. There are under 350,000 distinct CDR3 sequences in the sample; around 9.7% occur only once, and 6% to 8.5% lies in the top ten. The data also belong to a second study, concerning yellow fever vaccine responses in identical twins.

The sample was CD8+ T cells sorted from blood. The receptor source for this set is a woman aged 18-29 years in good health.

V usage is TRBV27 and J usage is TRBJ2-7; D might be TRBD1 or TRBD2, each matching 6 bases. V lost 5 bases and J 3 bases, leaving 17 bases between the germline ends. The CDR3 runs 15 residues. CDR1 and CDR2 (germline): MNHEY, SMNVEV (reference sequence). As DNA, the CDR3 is TGTGCCAGCAGTCCCCGACTAGGGGGGCTCTACGAGCAGTACTTC. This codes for CASSPRLGGLYEQYF.

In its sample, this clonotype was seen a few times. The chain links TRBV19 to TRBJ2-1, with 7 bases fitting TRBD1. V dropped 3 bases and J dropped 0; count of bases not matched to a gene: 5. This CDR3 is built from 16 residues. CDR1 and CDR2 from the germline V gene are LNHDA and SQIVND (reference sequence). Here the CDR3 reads CASSILGGSSYNEQFF. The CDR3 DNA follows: TGTGCCAGTAGTATCTTAGGGGGCAGCTCCTACAATGAGCAGTTCTTC.

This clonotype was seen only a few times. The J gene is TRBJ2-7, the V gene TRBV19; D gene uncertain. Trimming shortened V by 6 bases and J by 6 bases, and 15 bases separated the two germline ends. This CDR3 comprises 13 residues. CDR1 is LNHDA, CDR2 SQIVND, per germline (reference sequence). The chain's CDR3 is CASSPPTGLEQYF. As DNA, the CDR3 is TGTGCCAGTAGCCCTCCCACGGGTCTCGAGCAGTACTTC.

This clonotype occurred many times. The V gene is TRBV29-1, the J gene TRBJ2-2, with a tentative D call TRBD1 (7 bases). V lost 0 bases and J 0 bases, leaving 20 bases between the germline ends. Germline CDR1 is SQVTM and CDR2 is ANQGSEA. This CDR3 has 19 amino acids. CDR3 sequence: CSVEEGGTANSANTGELFF. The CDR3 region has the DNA TGCAGCGTTGAAGAGGGCGGGACAGCGAATAGCGCGAACACCGGGGAGCTGTTTTTT.

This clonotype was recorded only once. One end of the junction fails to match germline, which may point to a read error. As DNA, the CDR3 is TGTGCCACCAGCAGTGCACCCTCTAGCGGGAGCATAGATACGCAGTATTTT. This codes for CATSSAPSSGSIDTQYF. This sequence joins TRBV15 and TRBJ2-3; 10 bases line up with TRBD2. This CDR3 is built from 17 residues. Germline V gene data show CDR1 as LNHNV and CDR2 as YYDKDF (reference sequence).

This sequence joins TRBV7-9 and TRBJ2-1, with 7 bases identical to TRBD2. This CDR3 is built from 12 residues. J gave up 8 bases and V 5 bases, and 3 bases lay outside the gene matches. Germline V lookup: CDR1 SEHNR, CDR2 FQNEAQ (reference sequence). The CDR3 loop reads CASSRGGYEQFF. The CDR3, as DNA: TGTGCCAGCAGCCGGGGAGGGTATGAGCAGTTCTTC.

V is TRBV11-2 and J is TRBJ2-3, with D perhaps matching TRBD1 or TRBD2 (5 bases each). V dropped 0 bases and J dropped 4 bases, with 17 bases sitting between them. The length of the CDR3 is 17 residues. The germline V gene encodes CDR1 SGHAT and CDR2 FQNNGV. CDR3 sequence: CASSLDRIERGADTQYF. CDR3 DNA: TGTGCCAGCAGCTTAGACAGGATTGAGAGAGGGGCAGATACGCAGTATTTT.

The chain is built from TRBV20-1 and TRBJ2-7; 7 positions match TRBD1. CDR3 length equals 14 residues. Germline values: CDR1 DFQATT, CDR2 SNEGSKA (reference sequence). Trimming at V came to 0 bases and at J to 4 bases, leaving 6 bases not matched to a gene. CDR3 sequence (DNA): TGCAGTGCTAGAGATGACAGGGTGGATTACGAGCAGTACTTC. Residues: CSARDDRVDYEQYF.

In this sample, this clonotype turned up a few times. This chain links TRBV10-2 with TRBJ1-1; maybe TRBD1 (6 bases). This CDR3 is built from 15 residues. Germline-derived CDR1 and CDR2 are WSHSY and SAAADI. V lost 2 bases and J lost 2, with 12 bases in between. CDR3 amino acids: CASSEPDSKNTEAFF. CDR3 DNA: TGCGCCAGCAGTGAGCCGGACAGTAAAAACACTGAAGCTTTCTTT.

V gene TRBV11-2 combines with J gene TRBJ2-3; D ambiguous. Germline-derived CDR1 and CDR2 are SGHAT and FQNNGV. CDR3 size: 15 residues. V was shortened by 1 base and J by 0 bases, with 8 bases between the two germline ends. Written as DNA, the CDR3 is TGTGCCAGCAGCTTAGTGACGGCTAGCACAGATACGCAGTATTTT. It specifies CASSLVTASTDTQYF.